These 31 T cell receptor beta chains were all obtained from the same sample, sequenced in a study of blood T cell repertoires in COVID-19. Sequencing used immunoSEQ multiplex PCR; TCRdb keeps in-frame clones, though not all of them. The table lists about 180,000 clones, almost 80% of them singletons, with 17% in the top ten. The source material was PBMCs or T cells enriched from blood (not recorded which). These receptor sequences come from a woman in her 50s who had recovered from COVID-19.

The CDR3 bases are TGTGCCAGCAGCCAACCTATAGGCGGGAGGGCCCGGAATGAGCAGTTCTTC. Translated: CASSQPIGGRARNEQFF. The rearrangement joins TRBV28 to TRBJ2-1; 9 bases match TRBD2. Germline assignment: CDR1 MDHEN and CDR2 SYDVKM. The CDR3 contains 17 residues. V lost 6 bases to trimming and J lost 7 bases; unmatched junction nucleotides: 16. The variable domain in full, with the rest retrieved from reference TRBV28 and TRBJ2-1, is DVKVTQSSRYLVKRTGEKVFLECVQDMDHENMFWYRQDPGLGLRLIYFSYDVKMKEKGDIPEGYSVSREKKERFSLILESASTNQTSMYLCASSQPIGGRARNEQFFGPGTRLTVL.

The chain links TRBV11-2 to TRBJ2-3, with D tentatively TRBD2 (6 bases). Looked up from germline, CDR1 is SGHAT and CDR2 is FQNNGV. The CDR3 spans 15 residues. V was cut by 1 base and J by 0 bases, with 8 bases left in between. Here the CDR3 DNA reads TGTGCCAGCAGCTTAGTCGGGACTAGCACAGATACGCAGTATTTT. It translates to CASSLVGTSTDTQYF.

This clone was recorded many times. This rearrangement joins TRBV5-1 to TRBJ2-7; D not certain. Germline lookup yields CDR1 SGHRS and CDR2 YFSETQ. Trimming took off 0 bases at V and 0 bases at J, with 10 bases between the two ends. This CDR3 spans 15 amino acids. CDR3 region: CASSLGATSSYEQYF. CDR3 DNA: TGCGCCAGCAGCTTGGGGGCGACATCCTCCTACGAGCAGTACTTC.

This sequence joins TRBV13 and TRBJ2-1; D gene ambiguous. Germline V CDR1 and CDR2: PRHDT, FYEKMQ (reference sequence). V lost 5 bases and J lost 4, with 15 bases in between. The CDR3 length is 15 residues. CDR3 coding DNA: TGTGCCAGCAGCCCCAGACCCGGAGAGTACAATGAGCAGTTCTTC. This gives the protein CASSPRPGEYNEQFF.

This clone was detected a few times. V gene TRBV5-5 combines with J gene TRBJ2-2; 11 positions agree with TRBD2. V was clipped by 2 bases and J by 3 bases; unmatched bases: 9. This CDR3 spans 18 amino acids. Germline CDR1 SGHKS, CDR2 YYEKEE (reference sequence). The CDR3 region is CASSFGLAGGPYTGELFF. The CDR3, as DNA: TGTGCCAGCAGCTTTGGGCTAGCGGGAGGACCCTACACCGGGGAGCTGTTTTTT.

This clone was observed a single time. This sequence joins TRBV6-1 and TRBJ2-3; possibly TRBD2 for D (6 bases). This CDR3 comprises 13 residues. Between the trimmed V and J ends, which lost 3 bases and 7 bases, there was a span of 11 bases. The germline CDR1 and CDR2 sequences are MNHNS and SASEGT. The CDR3 here is CASSDIGGNTQYF. CDR3 bases: TGTGCCAGCAGTGATATCGGGGGAAATACGCAGTATTTT.

There are a few counts of this clone. The chain recombines TRBV5-1 with TRBJ2-1, with TRBD1 matching over 9 bases. The V gene end was trimmed by 5 bases and the J gene end by 5 bases; junction bases not matched to a gene: 20. Germline lookup yields CDR1 SGHRS and CDR2 YFSETQ. The CDR3 contains 19 residues. Here the CDR3 reads CASRARGTGNLALHNEQFF. In DNA form, the CDR3 reads TGCGCCAGCAGGGCCCGCGGGACAGGGAACTTAGCGCTACACAATGAGCAGTTCTTC.

This rearrangement joins TRBV2 to TRBJ2-7, with 10 bases lining up with TRBD1. CDR3 length: 13 amino acids. After removal of 8 bases from V and 6 bases from J, the junction contained 7 bases not matched to a gene. Germline V gene data show CDR1 as SNHLY and CDR2 as FYNNEI. CDR3 coding DNA: TGTGCCAGCTCCCGACAGGGGGCCCCCGAGCAGTACTTC. This encodes CASSRQGAPEQYF.

There are a few counts of this clone. The chain couples TRBV5-1 to TRBJ1-1; D is undetermined. Germline V CDR1 and CDR2: SGHRS, YFSETQ. V was pared by 7 bases and J by 3 bases, with 13 bases between. The CDR3 is 13 amino acids. CDR3 nucleotides: TGCGCCAGCCGTAGTGCGGGGTACACTGAAGCTTTCTTT. It encodes CASRSAGYTEAFF.

This clone was recorded once. The V call is TRBV7-9, the J call TRBJ1-1; no firm D call. Germline V gives CDR1 SEHNR, CDR2 FQNEAQ (reference sequence). Trimming removed 1 base from V and 6 bases from J, with 3 bases in between. The CDR3 extends over 11 amino acids. This CDR3 reads CASSLDSEAFF. CDR3 DNA: TGTGCCAGCAGCTTAGACTCTGAAGCTTTCTTT. Full variable domain (rest looked up from reference TRBV7-9 and TRBJ1-1): DTGVSQNPRHKITKRGQNVTFRCDPISEHNRLYWYRQTLGQGPEFLTYFQNEAQLEKSRLLSDRFSAERPKGSFSTLEIQRTEQGDSAMYLCASSLDSEAFFGQGTRLTVV.

This rearrangement joins TRBV5-1 to TRBJ2-3; a weak D match, TRBD1 (6 bases). Germline V lookup: CDR1 SGHRS, CDR2 YFSETQ. Trimming took off 8 bases at V and 4 bases at J, with 20 bases between the two ends. The CDR3 length is 15 residues. In nucleotides, the CDR3 is TGCGCCAGGACAGGAGGACAAGCCCGCCCAGATACGCAGTATTTT. Translating gives CARTGGQARPDTQYF.

This chain links TRBV29-1 with TRBJ1-3; no reliable D call. Germline lookup yields CDR1 SQVTM and CDR2 ANQGSEA. The germline V and J ends were trimmed by 6 bases and 2 bases, with 8 bases remaining between them. This CDR3 contains 12 residues. The DNA of the CDR3 is TGCAGCGTCCGGGGAGCTGGAAACACCATATATTTT. Protein: CSVRGAGNTIYF.

The genes are TRBV3-1 (or the pseudogene TRBV3-2) and TRBJ2-3; maybe TRBD1 (5 bases). The CDR3 has 15 residues. V was clipped by 6 bases and J by 0 bases, with 13 bases between them. CDR1 and CDR2 (germline): LGHDT, YNNKEL (reference sequence). CDR3 amino acids: CASRPGRVSTDTQYF. CDR3 DNA sequence: TGTGCCAGCAGACCAGGCAGGGTAAGCACAGATACGCAGTATTTT.

This clone showed up just a few times. This chain connects TRBV5-6 to TRBJ2-3; D possibly corresponds to TRBD2 (6 bases). Per the germline V gene, CDR1 is SGHDT and CDR2 is YYEEEE. The CDR3 covers 14 residues. V was trimmed by 2 bases and J by 3 bases, leaving 10 bases between them. For the CDR3, the DNA is TGTGCCAGCAGCTTTGTACGGGGGACAGATACGCAGTATTTT. Protein sequence: CASSFVRGTDTQYF.

In regard to this clone: Additional DNA sequences in this sample encode the identical CDR3. This sequence joins TRBV28 and TRBJ1-5; 8 positions agree with TRBD1. Germline lookup yields CDR1 MDHEN and CDR2 SYDVKM. J was trimmed by 3 bases and V by 3 bases; bases with no gene match: 4. The CDR3 runs to 15 residues. CDR3 in amino acids: CASSFLDRDNQPQHF. In DNA, the CDR3 is TGTGCCAGCAGTTTTCTGGACAGGGACAATCAGCCCCAGCATTTT.

V and J are TRBV2 and TRBJ2-5; 11 bases map to TRBD2. Germline V gene data show CDR1 as SNHLY and CDR2 as FYNNEI. CDR3 length: 15 amino acids. Trimming removed 5 bases from V and 5 bases from J; junction bases left unmatched: 7. CDR3 region: CASSRTSGSGETQYF. The CDR3 nucleotides read TGTGCCAGCAGTCGAACTAGCGGGAGCGGGGAGACCCAGTACTTC.

The chain combines TRBV18 with TRBJ1-6; no definite D call. This CDR3 contains 15 residues. Germline CDR1 reads KGHSH; CDR2 reads LQKENI. V was clipped by 3 bases and J by 0 bases, with 6 bases between them. The CDR3 bases are TGTGCCAGCTCACCCCGGGACTCCTATAATTCACCCCTCCACTTT. This codes for CASSPRDSYNSPLHF.

The chain couples TRBV7-2 to TRBJ2-2; D uncertain. V was shortened by 4 bases and J by 0 bases, with 15 bases between the two germline ends. The germline CDR1 and CDR2 sequences are SGHTA and FQGNSA. CDR3 length: 17 residues. Written as DNA, the CDR3 is TGTGCCAGCAGCTCCTCCTCTAGATTCACGAACACCGGGGAGCTGTTTTTT. Amino acids: CASSSSSRFTNTGELFF.

The CDR3: CASSPEGLLTQYF. Here the CDR3 DNA reads TGTGCCAGCTCACCGGAGGGATTGTTGACCCAGTACTTC. This chain uses TRBV18 with TRBJ2-5; perhaps TRBD2 as D (6 bases). The V end lost 3 bases, the J end lost 7 bases, and 12 bases lay between the germline ends. Germline CDR1 reads KGHSH; CDR2 reads LQKENI. The CDR3 consists of 13 residues.

V gene TRBV10-1 combines with J gene TRBJ2-6; tentative D call: TRBD1 (6 bases). The CDR3 covers 16 residues. Trimming took off 6 bases at V and 1 base at J, with 13 bases between the two ends. CDR1 is WNHNN and CDR2 is SYGVQD in the germline V gene (reference sequence). The CDR3 sequence is CASRVAQGSGANVLTF. In DNA, the CDR3 is TGCGCCAGCAGGGTAGCTCAGGGGTCTGGGGCCAACGTCCTGACTTTC.

The table lists this clone with a few counts. The chain uses TRBV5-6 and TRBJ2-2, with D uncertain. Per the germline V gene, CDR1 is SGHDT and CDR2 is YYEEEE. V was cut by 7 bases and J by 5 bases, with 15 bases left in between. The CDR3 length is 14 residues. CDR3 loop: CASLRILGTGELFF. The DNA for the CDR3 is TGTGCCAGCCTAAGGATTCTCGGGACCGGGGAGCTGTTTTTT.

The chain carries TRBV29-1 and TRBJ2-7; 7 nucleotides align to TRBD1. This CDR3 comprises 12 residues. After removal of 4 bases from V and 5 bases from J, the junction contained 5 bases not matched to a gene. Germline CDR1 reads SQVTM; CDR2 reads ANQGSEA. The CDR3 protein is CSVGDREHEQYF. The DNA of the CDR3 is TGCAGCGTTGGCGACAGGGAACACGAGCAGTACTTC.

This rearrangement joins TRBV29-1 to TRBJ1-2; 10 bases match TRBD1. The junction had 5 bases not matched to a gene; V was cut back by 5 bases and J by 5 bases. From germline, CDR1 is SQVTM and CDR2 ANQGSEA. The CDR3 length is 13 residues. The CDR3 coding sequence is TGCAGCGTTAGAGGGACAGGGGTTTATGGCTACACCTTC. The encoded protein is CSVRGTGVYGYTF.

This chain uses TRBV6-6 with TRBJ1-5, with 7 nucleotides matching TRBD1. The CDR3 consists of 16 residues. CDR1 and CDR2 from the germline V gene are MNHNY and SVGAGI (reference sequence). V shed 5 bases and J 0 bases; nucleotides not matched to a gene: 7. For the CDR3, the DNA is TGTGCCAGCAGTCGAACAGGGGCCCTTAGCAATCAGCCCCAGCATTTT. It encodes CASSRTGALSNQPQHF.

Concerning this clone: This same CDR3 is encoded by further DNA sequences in the sample. The rearrangement uses TRBV7-8 and TRBJ1-2, with D hard to call. Trimming removed 0 bases from V and 2 bases from J, with 7 bases in between. Germline V lookup: CDR1 SGHVS, CDR2 FQNEAQ. The CDR3 spans 14 residues. The CDR3 sequence is CASSLAGGNYGYTF. The CDR3 region has the DNA TGTGCCAGCAGCTTAGCTGGCGGGAACTATGGCTACACCTTC.

The V and J genes are TRBV7-3 and TRBJ1-1; a weak D match, TRBD1 (6 bases). Germline-derived CDR1 and CDR2 are SGHTA and FQGTGA. Trimming removed 5 bases from V and 7 bases from J, with 14 bases in between. The CDR3 extends over 13 amino acids. CDR3 sequence reads: CASSRQQGIEAFF. As DNA, the CDR3 is TGTGCCAGCAGCCGACAACAGGGCATTGAAGCTTTCTTT.

In its sample, this clone was seen a few times. The chain has TRBV7-9 and TRBJ2-2, with 7 bases lining up with TRBD1. Looked up from germline, CDR1 is SEHNR and CDR2 is FQNEAQ (reference sequence). This CDR3 contains 16 residues. The trim removed 1 base at V and 6 bases at J, leaving 8 bases unmatched. The CDR3 region has the DNA TGTGCCAGCAGCTTAGGAAGGGGGCAGCGAGCCGGGGAGCTGTTTTTT. Its translation: CASSLGRGQRAGELFF.

The chain couples TRBV28 to TRBJ1-2; no clear D gene. Germline V lookup: CDR1 MDHEN, CDR2 SYDVKM. The germline V and J ends were trimmed by 7 bases and 2 bases, with 14 bases remaining between them. The CDR3 has 14 amino acids. The CDR3 DNA follows: TGTGCCAGCACCATTGGCGGGATGAACTATGGCTACACCTTC. Protein: CASTIGGMNYGYTF.

The CDR3 spells CASSDTGTGGYTGELFF. In DNA form, the CDR3 reads TGTGCCAGCAGCGATACGGGGACAGGCGGTTACACCGGGGAGCTGTTTTTT. The chain has TRBV7-8 and TRBJ2-2, with TRBD1 identical over 8 bases. There are 17 residues in the CDR3. Germline V lookup: CDR1 SGHVS, CDR2 FQNEAQ. V shed 5 bases, J shed 3 bases, and the junction held 11 bases outside the gene matches.

The chain has TRBV3-1 (or the pseudogene TRBV3-2) and TRBJ2-7; D may be TRBD2 (7 bases). Germline V gene sequence: CDR1 LGHDT, CDR2 YNNKEL (reference sequence). Trimming stripped 4 bases from V and 7 bases from J, with 23 bases between. The CDR3 length is 16 residues. The CDR3 sequence is CASSPPRTGWGGEQYF. CDR3 nucleotide sequence: TGTGCCAGCAGCCCCCCCCGAACAGGGTGGGGGGGAGAGCAGTACTTC.

The chain uses TRBV6-1 and TRBJ1-2; D not certain. V was clipped by 2 bases and J by 8 bases, with 9 bases between them. The V gene's germline CDR1 is MNHNS and CDR2 SASEGT. This CDR3 has 12 amino acids. The CDR3 loop reads CASSEYARGYTF. CDR3 DNA: TGTGCCAGCAGTGAATACGCGAGAGGCTACACCTTC.